Presented here are 21 T cell receptor beta chains from one specimen sequenced in a study of early T cells in non-severe SARS-CoV-2 infection (dated by TCRdb to 2020 to 2022). Library preparation was by 5' RACE. For sequencing, a NextSeq 500 was employed. Through fastp at Q25 and MiXCR, TCRdb rebuilt clones from the public reads, retaining in-frame beta chains. Rows matching on CDR3 protein sequence are summarized as one entry with the most common DNA and genes. The sample data list around 56,000 distinct CDR3 sequences, and roughly 8.2% of these were observed just once. The ten largest clones capture over 9.5% of the sample. Specimen: whole blood, collected at baseline. These receptors all stem from an adult who was a healthcare worker with PCR-confirmed SARS-CoV-2 infection or an uninfected control (not recorded which).

This clonotype was recorded once. This chain uses TRBV3-2 with TRBJ1-4. TRBV3-2 is a recognized pseudogene. The CDR3 is 13 amino acids. CDR3 sequence: CASSQKGGEKLFF. DNA for the CDR3: TGTGCCAGCAGCCAAAAGGGAGGCGAAAAACTGTTTTTT.

This clonotype was observed many times. This chain joins TRBV11-1 and TRBJ2-3, with 8 bases matching TRBD2. The CDR3 consists of 16 residues. V shed 5 bases and J 0 bases; nucleotides not matched to a gene: 7. The germline V gene has CDR1 SGHAT and CDR2 FQDESV (reference sequence). CDR3 sequence: CASSLMASGSTDTQYF. CDR3 in DNA: TGTGCCAGCAGCCTTATGGCTAGCGGGAGCACAGATACGCAGTATTTT.

The V gene is TRBV6-1, the J gene TRBJ1-2; 7 bases are a match to TRBD1. The germline gives CDR1 MNHNS, CDR2 SASEGT. With 7 bases clipped from V and 3 bases from J, the junction kept 14 bases outside the gene matches. The CDR3 is made up of 16 amino acids. CDR3 in DNA: TGTGCCAGCAAATCCCCCGGGGGGACAGATTACTATGGCTACACCTTC. Its translation: CASKSPGGTDYYGYTF.

This clonotype was counted ten times or more. This chain uses TRBV11-2 with TRBJ2-7, with D possibly being TRBD1 or TRBD2 (6 bases each). Trimming took 5 bases from V and 4 from J, leaving 39 bases between them. CDR3 length equals 22 residues. The germline gives CDR1 SGHAT, CDR2 FQNNGV. The CDR3, as DNA: TGTGCCAGCAGCCCCGATAGAAAGTACAGAGGACAGCTAGCTTTCGGGGGATACGAGCAGTACTTC. Translated, it gives CASSPDRKYRGQLAFGGYEQYF.

This clonotype was observed a handful of times. The gene calls are TRBV4-1 and TRBJ2-3; possibly TRBD2 for D (6 bases). V lost 0 bases, J lost 6 bases, and 22 bases lay in between. Germline CDR1 MGHRA, CDR2 YSYEKL. This CDR3 is built from 18 residues. DNA for the CDR3: TGCGCCAGCAGCCAAGAGCCGGGACTCCCCGCGAGCGGGGATACGCAGTATTTT. Translation gives CASSQEPGLPASGDTQYF.

V and J are TRBV10-3 and TRBJ1-3, with a weak D call TRBD1 (5 bases). V was trimmed by 10 bases and J by 2 bases, leaving 15 bases between them. Per germline, CDR1 ENHRY and CDR2 SYGVKD. The CDR3 sequence is 14 residues long. CDR3 bases: TGTGCCACCTACCCCGGGGGGGCTGGAAACACCATATATTTT. This sequence encodes CATYPGGAGNTIYF.

This clonotype was counted between two and nine times. This chain joins TRBV19 and TRBJ2-5; 8 nucleotides line up with TRBD2. Germline values: CDR1 LNHDA, CDR2 SQIVND (reference sequence). After removal of 7 bases from V and 0 bases from J, the junction contained 7 bases not matched to a gene. This CDR3 has 15 amino acids. CDR3 coding DNA: TGTGCCAGTAATACGGCGGGAGGCTACCAAGAGACCCAGTACTTC. This translates into CASNTAGGYQETQYF.

This clonotype has more than one count but fewer than ten. The chain uses TRBV19 and TRBJ2-4; TRBD2 agrees at 8 bases. Germline loops: CDR1 LNHDA, CDR2 SQIVND (reference sequence). This CDR3 is 10 amino acids long. The ends lost 8 bases at V and 9 bases at J; junction bases unmatched: 0. CDR3 sequence reads: CASGTSIQYF. The CDR3 nucleotides are TGTGCCAGTGGGACTAGCATTCAGTACTTC. Variable domain in full (rest from reference TRBV19 and TRBJ2-4): DGGITQSPKYLFRKEGQNVTLSCEQNLNHDAMYWYRQDPGQGLRLIYYSQIVNDFQKGDIAEGYSVSREKKESFPLTVTSAQKNPTAFYLCASGTSIQYFGAGTRLSVL.

Many counts were recorded for this clonotype. V gene TRBV11-2 combines with J gene TRBJ2-7, with D tentatively TRBD2 (6 bases). The CDR3 sequence is 15 residues long. Germline-derived CDR1 and CDR2 are SGHAT and FQNNGV. Deletions cut 4 bases from V and 0 bases from J, with 13 bases between. The CDR3 DNA sequence: TGTGCCAGCAGCTCCCTAGCGCCGAGCTCCTACGAGCAGTACTTC. Translated, it gives CASSSLAPSSYEQYF.

The V call is TRBV10-3, the J call TRBJ2-2, with unresolved D. The V end was cut by 6 bases, the J end by 1 base, with 3 bases between. Germline V gene data show CDR1 as ENHRY and CDR2 as SYGVKD. The length of the CDR3 is 12 residues. The CDR3, as DNA: TGTGCCATCAGACAGAACACCGGGGAGCTGTTTTTT. Translation: CAIRQNTGELFF.

This clonotype has at least ten counts. This rearrangement joins TRBV10-3 to TRBJ2-1, with D tentatively TRBD2 (5 bases). The germline V gene has CDR1 ENHRY and CDR2 SYGVKD. This CDR3 contains 16 residues. The V gene lost 3 bases and the J gene lost 0 bases, with 12 bases spanning the gap. The CDR3 nucleotides are TGTGCCATCAGTGACGCCGGGGTGAGCTCCTACAATGAGCAGTTCTTC. It codes for CAISDAGVSSYNEQFF.

This clonotype has more than one count but fewer than ten. J is TRBJ1-5 and V is TRBV3-1; no reliable D call. The CDR3 loop spans 12 amino acids. The germline CDR1 and CDR2 sequences are LGHDT and YNNKEL (reference sequence). Between the trimmed V and J ends, which lost 0 bases and 10 bases, there was a span of 7 bases. The CDR3 reads CASSQDPSPQHF. As DNA, the CDR3 is TGTGCCAGCAGCCAAGATCCCTCTCCCCAGCATTTT.

This clonotype was seen a handful of times. The chain has TRBV20-1 and TRBJ2-7; tentatively, D is TRBD2 (6 bases). Trimming pared 0 bases from V and 5 bases from J, leaving 14 bases between. In germline, CDR1 is DFQATT, CDR2 SNEGSKA (reference sequence). The CDR3 spans 14 residues. The CDR3 region is CSARDSGGSDEQYF. The CDR3 coding sequence is TGCAGTGCTAGAGATAGTGGAGGGAGCGACGAGCAGTACTTC.

The chain combines TRBV30 with TRBJ2-2; D remains unclear. The germline gives CDR1 GTSNPN, CDR2 SVGIG (reference sequence). Trimming cost V 2 bases and J 0 bases, with 7 bases left between them. The CDR3 extends over 14 amino acids. The CDR3 bases are TGTGCCTGGAGTCGTTTGGCGAACACCGGGGAGCTGTTTTTT. Translation: CAWSRLANTGELFF.

In this sample, this clonotype turned up a few times. The chain uses TRBV7-9 and TRBJ2-5; no firm D call. Germline V gene data show CDR1 as SEHNR and CDR2 as FQNEAQ (reference sequence). Trimming took 4 bases from V and 5 from J, leaving 11 bases between them. There are 13 residues in the CDR3. The CDR3: CASSWRNFETQYF. CDR3 DNA sequence: TGTGCCAGCAGCTGGCGTAATTTTGAGACCCAGTACTTC.

The rearrangement uses TRBV10-3 and TRBJ2-1; tentatively, D is TRBD1 (5 bases). V was shortened by 3 bases and J by 6 bases, with 15 bases between the two germline ends. Germline-derived CDR1 and CDR2 are ENHRY and SYGVKD. The CDR3 has 15 residues. The CDR3 DNA sequence: TGTGCCATCAGTGAATATGCTGGGGCACGCAATGAGCAGTTCTTC. Protein: CAISEYAGARNEQFF.

This clonotype occurred many times. The chain has TRBV6-5 and TRBJ1-1, with TRBD1 as a possible D gene (5 bases). The V end lost 2 bases, the J end lost 1 base, and 8 bases lay between the germline ends. This CDR3 is built from 14 residues. Germline CDR1 MNHEY, CDR2 SVGAGI. The CDR3 protein is CASSYGRENTEAFF. The CDR3 bases are TGTGCCAGCAGTTACGGCAGGGAGAACACTGAAGCTTTCTTT.

The gene calls are TRBV7-2 and TRBJ1-1; D uncertain. V dropped 1 base and J dropped 1 base, with 10 bases sitting between them. Germline loops: CDR1 SGHTA, CDR2 FQGNSA. The CDR3 sequence is 15 residues long. Written as DNA, the CDR3 is TGTGCCAGCAGCTTAGTAGATTTTGCGAACACTGAAGCTTTCTTT. Its protein product is CASSLVDFANTEAFF. Drawing the rest from reference TRBV7-2 and TRBJ1-1, the complete variable domain is GAGVSQSPSNKVTEKGKDVELRCDPISGHTALYWYRQSLGQGLEFLIYFQGNSAPDKSGLPSDRFSAERTGGSVSTLTIQRTQQEDSAVYLCASSLVDFANTEAFFGQGTRLTVV.

This clonotype appeared many times. V and J are TRBV6-6 and TRBJ1-4, with 8 bases identical to TRBD1. The length of the CDR3 is 17 residues. The V gene end was trimmed by 2 bases and the J gene end by 7 bases; junction bases not matched to a gene: 12. Germline CDR1 is MNHNY and CDR2 is SVGAGI (reference sequence). The CDR3 here is CASSYPMTGAAGEKLFF. The CDR3 DNA reads TGTGCCAGCAGTTACCCGATGACAGGGGCGGCGGGTGAAAAACTGTTTTTT.

This clonotype was observed a handful of times. The CDR3 DNA follows: TGTGCCTGGAGTGTGGGGGGGAGTCTGGATGAGCAGTTCTTC. Translating it yields CAWSVGGSLDEQFF. The chain joins TRBV30 to TRBJ2-1; 7 bases agree with TRBD2. Looked up from germline, CDR1 is GTSNPN and CDR2 is SVGIG (reference sequence). The CDR3 consists of 14 residues. The V gene end was trimmed by 0 bases and the J gene end by 8 bases; junction bases not matched to a gene: 7. The complete variable domain, with remaining parts taken from reference TRBV30 and TRBJ2-1, reads SQTIHQWPATLVQPVGSPLSLECTVEGTSNPNLYWYRQAAGRGLQLLFYSVGIGQISSEVPQNLSASRPQDRQFILSSKKLLLSDSGFYLCAWSVGGSLDEQFFGPGTRLTVL.

The chain employs TRBV4-1 and TRBJ1-5; tentatively, D is TRBD1 (5 bases). Germline loops: CDR1 MGHRA, CDR2 YSYEKL. The length of the CDR3 is 16 residues. V gave up 0 bases and J gave up 2 bases, with 11 bases separating them. The CDR3 sequence: CASSQDDSWGNQPQHF. The DNA for the CDR3 is TGCGCCAGCAGCCAAGATGACAGCTGGGGCAATCAGCCCCAGCATTTT.